Presented here are 12 T cell receptor beta chains from one specimen sequenced in a study of T cells in Graves' hyperthyroidism and ophthalmopathy. The TCR beta CDR3 regions underwent amplification using RNA transcripts as the source. TCR CDR3 underwent first-round RT-PCR with the HTBI primer set. TCRdb re-called the multiplex PCR reads with MiXCR, one entry per CDR3 protein. Among roughly 400,000 distinct CDR3 sequences listed, approximately 14% were seen once. Sequencing input: blood. The receptors shown here come from a woman between 18 and 30 years old with Graves' hyperthyroidism that later progressed to Graves' ophthalmopathy.

The rearrangement links TRBV9 to TRBJ2-3; 7 bases agree with TRBD2. The CDR3 totals 17 residues. Germline CDR1 SGDLS, CDR2 YYNGEE. V lost 0 bases to trimming and J lost 8 bases; unmatched junction nucleotides: 15. Written as DNA, the CDR3 is TGTGCCAGCAGCGTAGATACTAGCGAAACCCTTTATGGTACGCAGTATTTT. This translates into CASSVDTSETLYGTQYF.

This clonotype has just a few counts. The chain recombines TRBV29-1 with TRBJ1-1, with a weak D call TRBD1 (5 bases). V was clipped by 4 bases and J by 0 bases, with 27 bases between them. Germline V gives CDR1 SQVTM, CDR2 ANQGSEA. The CDR3 runs 19 residues. The CDR3 reads CSVVLVMEEGWVMNTEAFF. In DNA, the CDR3 is TGCAGCGTTGTGTTAGTAATGGAGGAGGGGTGGGTCATGAACACTGAAGCTTTCTTT.

This clonotype was detected only a few times. The chain employs TRBV20-1 and TRBJ2-1, with TRBD2 matching over 13 bases. CDR3 size: 15 residues. V dropped 3 bases and J dropped 4; count of bases not matched to a gene: 3. CDR1 and CDR2 from the germline V gene are DFQATT and SNEGSKA (reference sequence). DNA for the CDR3: TGCAGTGCTAGTACTAGCGGGAGGGTGTACAATGAGCAGTTCTTC. Translating gives CSASTSGRVYNEQFF.

The J gene is TRBJ1-2, the V gene TRBV28; unclear D gene. Trimming left V 1 base short and J 8 bases short, with 11 bases between. This CDR3 has 13 residues. CDR1 and CDR2 (germline): MDHEN, SYDVKM. The CDR3: CASSLYKRRGYTF. DNA of the CDR3: TGTGCCAGCAGTTTATACAAACGTCGGGGCTACACCTTC.

The table lists this clonotype with many counts. V is TRBV28 and J is TRBJ1-6, with no clear D. The germline V gene has CDR1 MDHEN and CDR2 SYDVKM. The CDR3 runs 15 residues. Trimming cost V 10 bases and J 6 bases, with 19 bases left between them. The CDR3 spells CATLPSTLINSPLHF. DNA for the CDR3: TGTGCCACCCTCCCCAGCACCTTAATTAATTCACCCCTCCACTTT.

This clonotype has a count of ten or more. The chain carries TRBV6-1 and TRBJ2-1; TRBD2 might be the D (6 bases). Germline CDR1 MNHNS, CDR2 SASEGT. The CDR3 is made up of 14 amino acids. Trimming removed 1 base at V and 4 bases at J, with 8 bases between. CDR3 bases: TGTGCCAGCAGTGAAGTCGGGGGATACAATGAGCAGTTCTTC. It yields the protein CASSEVGGYNEQFF.

Concerning this clonotype: This may be a read error, as it is one base from a much larger clone. V is TRBV7-9 and J is TRBJ2-7; TRBD2 agrees at 8 bases. Germline values: CDR1 SEHNR, CDR2 FQNEAQ (reference sequence). The length of the CDR3 is 15 residues. The V segment lost 1 base and the J segment 5 bases; nucleotides outside the gene matches: 7. CDR3 sequence reads: CASSLGTGTRDEQYF. The DNA for the CDR3 is TGTGCCAGCAGCTTAGGTACCGGGACTAGGGACGAGCAGTACTTC.

The J gene is TRBJ2-1, the V gene TRBV7-3, with 9 bases lining up with TRBD2. J lost 7 bases, V lost 0 bases, and 7 bases had no gene match. Germline V lookup: CDR1 SGHTA, CDR2 FQGTGA. The CDR3 totals 16 residues. CDR3 DNA: TGTGCCAGCAGCTTAACGCCTAGCGGGATTCGGAATGAGCAGTTCTTC. This translates into CASSLTPSGIRNEQFF.

This clonotype was seen only a few times. This CDR3 is missing its conserved last phenylalanine or tryptophan, likely due to a read error. The genes are TRBV2 and TRBJ2-6, with D possibly matching TRBD2 (5 bases). The CDR3 has 15 amino acids. CDR1 and CDR2 from the germline V gene are SNHLY and FYNNEI. V shed 4 bases and J shed 4 bases, with 11 bases lying between them. The DNA for the CDR3 is TGTGCCAGCAGTGTCAGAGGGCCCGGGGCCAACGTCCTGACTTCC. Its protein is CASSVRGPGANVLTS.

This clonotype was detected ten times or more. This chain uses TRBV28 with TRBJ1-2; TRBD1 matches 8 bases. The CDR3 consists of 15 residues. Germline trimming cut 7 bases from V and 8 bases from J; bases unmatched to any gene: 15. Looked up from germline, CDR1 is MDHEN and CDR2 is SYDVKM. As DNA, the CDR3 is TGTGCCAGCACCCTCATAGGACAGGGCGGCGACGGCTACACCTTC. It encodes CASTLIGQGGDGYTF.

This clonotype was found many times. The chain is built from TRBV28 and TRBJ2-7, with TRBD2 matching 7 bases. The V segment lost 6 bases and the J segment 5 bases; nucleotides outside the gene matches: 13. In germline, CDR1 is MDHEN, CDR2 SYDVKM. The length of the CDR3 is 15 residues. CDR3 nucleotides: TGTGCCAGCAGAACTCTGGGGCGGGAGTCCCACGAGCAGTACTTC. Translated, it gives CASRTLGRESHEQYF. Full variable domain (missing parts from reference TRBV28 and TRBJ2-7): DVKVTQSSRYLVKRTGEKVFLECVQDMDHENMFWYRQDPGLGLRLIYFSYDVKMKEKGDIPEGYSVSREKKERFSLILESASTNQTSMYLCASRTLGRESHEQYFGPGTRLTVT.

Ten or more counts support this clonotype. V is TRBV2 and J is TRBJ2-5; 12 bases agree with TRBD1. The CDR3 loop spans 16 amino acids. The trim removed 5 bases at V and 4 bases at J, leaving 8 bases unmatched. Germline-derived CDR1 and CDR2 are SNHLY and FYNNEI. The CDR3 loop reads CASSPRDRGLGETQYF. Written as DNA, the CDR3 is TGTGCCAGCAGTCCCCGGGACAGGGGGCTTGGAGAGACCCAGTACTTC. The variable domain in full, completed from reference TRBV2 and TRBJ2-5, reads EPEVTQTPSHQVTQMGQEVILRCVPISNHLYFYWYRQILGQKVEFLVSFYNNEISEKSEIFDDQFSVERPDGSNFTLKIRSTKLEDSAMYFCASSPRDRGLGETQYFGPGTRLLVL.